These 10 T cell receptor beta chains share one sample of origin, sequenced in a study of molecular identifiers for immune sequencing clone quantification. TCRdb independently ran MiXCR on the PCR reads; one entry per CDR3 protein. This repertoire shows about 68,000 distinct CDR3 sequences, about a sixth found once; its top ten account for around 1.5%. Sequenced sample: naive CD8+ T cells from blood, with Jurkat cell RNA spiked in. Noted subset: FACS-sorted CD8+CD4-CCR7+CD45RA+ naive T cells. Receptors were obtained from a human donor in good health. Some libraries in this study had Jurkat cell RNA spiked in.

With respect to this clonotype: No conserved phenylalanine or tryptophan ends this CDR3, so it is likely a read error. The rearrangement uses TRBV10-1 and TRBJ1-2; D is unclear. V gave up 0 bases and J gave up 7 bases, with 9 bases separating them. CDR3 size: 13 residues. Germline CDR1 is WNHNN and CDR2 is SYGVQD (reference sequence). The CDR3 nucleotides are TGCGCCAGCAGTGAGTCCCGTGTATTTGGCTACACCCTC. This sequence encodes CASSESRVFGYTL.

This clonotype has ten or more counts. The chain uses TRBV20-1 and TRBJ1-5; D possibly corresponds to TRBD1 (5 bases). This CDR3 has 13 amino acids. Germline assignment: CDR1 DFQATT and CDR2 SNEGSKA (reference sequence). Trimming took 0 bases from V and 7 from J, leaving 10 bases between them. CDR3 DNA: TGCAGTGCTAGAGATCAGGGCGAACAGCCCCAGCATTTT. Translation gives CSARDQGEQPQHF.

V gene TRBV6-5 combines with J gene TRBJ2-1; no definite D call. The CDR3 spans 14 residues. Trimming pared 4 bases from V and 2 bases from J, leaving 9 bases between. Germline V gene lookup returns CDR1 MNHEY and CDR2 SVGAGI. DNA for the CDR3: TGTGCCAGCAGTTGCCAAGGCACCTACAATGAGCAGTTCTTC. Residues: CASSCQGTYNEQFF.

In its sample, this clonotype was seen a few times. DNA of the CDR3: TGTGCCAGCAGCTTTCAGATCGATGGCACAGATACGCAGTATTTT. Translation: CASSFQIDGTDTQYF. V gene TRBV11-3 combines with J gene TRBJ2-3; no clear D gene. This CDR3 has 15 amino acids. CDR1 and CDR2 from the germline V gene are SGHNT and YENEEA. The V gene lost 3 bases and the J gene lost 1 base, with 11 bases spanning the gap. The variable domain in full, with the rest retrieved from reference TRBV11-3 and TRBJ2-3, is EAGVVQSPRYKIIEKKQPVAFWCNPISGHNTLYWYLQNLGQGPELLIRYENEEAVDDSQLPKDRFSAERLKGVDSTLKIQPAELGDSAVYLCASSFQIDGTDTQYFGPGTRLTVL.

By frequency in the sample, this clonotype is medium-sized (0.01 to 0.1%). This rearrangement joins TRBV23-1 to TRBJ2-6; D remains unclear. TRBV23-1 falls under the ORF class, with uncertain function. V dropped 5 bases and J dropped 0 bases, with 11 bases sitting between them. The CDR3 length is 16 residues. The CDR3 loop reads CASSNPVYSGANVLTF. CDR3 nucleotides: TGCGCCAGCAGTAACCCAGTGTACTCTGGGGCCAACGTCCTGACTTTC.

Of note for this clonotype: A read error may be the cause here, since a much bigger clone is one base away. V gene TRBV7-2 combines with J gene TRBJ1-2; TRBD1 is a possible D gene (6 bases). V lost 8 bases, J lost 3 bases, and 19 bases lay in between. CDR3 size: 15 residues. Germline V CDR1 and CDR2: SGHTA, FQGNSA. CDR3 loop: CASQYIQGAYYGYTF. CDR3 in DNA: TGTGCCAGCCAATATATACAGGGCGCATACTATGGCTACACCTTC.

In the case of this clonotype: It may be a read error: a sequence one base away is much more abundant. The rearrangement uses TRBV5-1 and TRBJ2-7, with 9 bases that match TRBD1. The CDR3 is made up of 15 amino acids. Germline values: CDR1 SGHRS, CDR2 YFSETQ. The CDR3 here is CASSWTGEEAYEQCF. The CDR3 coding sequence is TGCGCCAGCAGCTGGACAGGGGAGGAAGCATACGAGCAGTGCTTC. The whole variable domain, filled in from reference TRBV5-1 and TRBJ2-7, reads KAGVTQTPRYLIKTRGQQVTLSCSPISGHRSVSWYQQTPGQGLQFLFEYFSETQRNKGNFPGRFSGRQFSNSRSEMNVSTLELGDSALYLCASSWTGEEAYEQCFGPGTRLTVT.

In this sample, this clonotype turned up many times. The chain joins TRBV4-1 to TRBJ1-5, with D tentatively TRBD1 (6 bases). There are 15 residues in the CDR3. Germline CDR1 and CDR2: MGHRA and YSYEKL. The V end lost 1 base, the J end lost 1 base, and 8 bases lay between the germline ends. In DNA form, the CDR3 reads TGCGCCAGCAGCCAAGTAGGACAGAGCAATCAGCCCCAGCATTTT. Residues: CASSQVGQSNQPQHF.

V usage is TRBV11-1 and J usage is TRBJ2-4; 7 bases line up with TRBD2. V shed 11 bases and J 6 bases; nucleotides not matched to a gene: 4. This CDR3 region has 11 residues. Germline V lookup: CDR1 SGHAT, CDR2 FQDESV (reference sequence). The CDR3 DNA sequence: TGTGCCGGCGGGGGTGGAAACATTCAGTACTTC. Translated: CAGGGGNIQYF.

There are many counts of this clonotype. The J gene is TRBJ2-3, the V gene TRBV5-1; D is unresolved. V lost 0 bases, J lost 2 bases, and 7 bases lay in between. This CDR3 comprises 14 residues. CDR1 and CDR2 (germline): SGHRS, YFSETQ. CDR3 in amino acids: CASSLVGLTDTQYF. The CDR3 nucleotides are TGCGCCAGCAGCTTGGTCGGGCTCACAGATACGCAGTATTTT.